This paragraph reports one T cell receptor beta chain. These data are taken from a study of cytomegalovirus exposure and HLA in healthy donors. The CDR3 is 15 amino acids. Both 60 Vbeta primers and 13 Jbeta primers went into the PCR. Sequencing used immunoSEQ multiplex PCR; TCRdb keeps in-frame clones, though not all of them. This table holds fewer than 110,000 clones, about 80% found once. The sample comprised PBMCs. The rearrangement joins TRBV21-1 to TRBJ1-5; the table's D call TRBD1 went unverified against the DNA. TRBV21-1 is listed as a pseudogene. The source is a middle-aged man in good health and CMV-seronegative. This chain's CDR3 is CASSKATGRRQPQHF. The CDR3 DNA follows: TGTGCCAGCAGCAAAGCGACAGGGAGGCGACAGCCCCAGCATTTT.